Described below is a single TCR beta chain sequence and its context. No antigen is known for it. TRB cDNA libraries were made by UMI-labeled 5' RACE. TCRdb reanalyzed the 5' RACE reads, giving one entry per CDR3 protein sequence and no DNA. The table lists around 110,000 distinct CDR3 sequences. This entry is derived from a study of CXCR3-negative and CXCR3-positive naive CD8 T cells. From germline, CDR1 is SGHDN and CDR2 FVKESK. The length of the CDR3 is 15 residues. Overall study findings and caveats: Naive subsets displayed similar surface CD5, and TCR strength was inferred from TRB CDR3 properties. For naive cells, CXCR3-negative and CXCR3-positive subsets had similar TRBV-TRBJ usage; for memory cells, usage differed. CXCR3-positive naive cells had TRB CDR3s that were more hydrophobic than CXCR3-negative naive cells had.

The TCR sequence derives from a human donor in good health. Some clones in this sample may be carry-over from other donors' samples. This chain links TRBV14 with TRBJ1-2; TCRdb lists TRBD1, though no DNA is available to test this call. Sequenced: naive CXCR3+ CD8+ T cells from blood. Subset defined: CD45RO-CCR7+CD27+CD95- naive CD8+ T cells expressing CXCR3 (TNR3+). CDR3 sequence reads: CASSQGIGFNYGYTF.